This T cell receptor beta chain appears in the sequencing data of a study of blood T cell repertoires in COVID-19. Study at large: Sample material is recorded as cDNA or gDNA derived from T cells, B-cell-depleted T cells, or PBMCs.

As originally analysed: Amplified reference gene primers provided the basis for estimating nucleated cell counts. Profiling relied on immunoSEQ multiplex PCR, and the TCRdb table lists in-frame clones only, not all of them. The D gene and trimming were derived from the DNA, and the V and J assignments and clone size from that table. The data show about 200,000 clones, around 81% seen once. Trimming left V 2 bases short and J 2 bases short, with 16 bases between. There are 16 residues in the CDR3. CDR1 and CDR2 from the germline V gene are SGHVS and FQNEAQ. Participant-given clinical history determined each cohort assignment. Symptom resolution, clearance, or two negative PCRs marked donors in Cohort 3 as recovered.

Material: PBMCs or T cells enriched from blood (not recorded which). This receptor was taken from a middle-aged man who had recovered from COVID-19. V usage is TRBV7-8 and J usage is TRBJ2-7, with D unresolved. The CDR3 DNA reads TGTGCCAGCAGCTTAACGACCGTGGCGGCTACCTACGAGCAGTACTTC. Its translation is CASSLTTVAATYEQYF. Full variable domain (outside the CDR3, taken from reference TRBV7-8 and TRBJ2-7): GAGVSQSPRYKVAKRGQDVALRCDPISGHVSLFWYQQALGQGPEFLTYFQNEAQLDKSGLPSDRFFAERPEGSVSTLKIQRTQQEDSAVYLCASSLTTVAATYEQYFGPGTRLTVT.